This entry features one T cell receptor (beta chain) sequence. Trimming cost V 4 bases and J 4 bases; bases outside gene matches: 7. The CDR3 sequence is 15 residues long. Germline lookup yields CDR1 LNHDA and CDR2 SQIVND (reference sequence). Authors' data handling: Reference gene primer amplification gave estimated nucleated cell counts. Sequencing used immunoSEQ multiplex PCR; TCRdb keeps in-frame clones, though not all of them. The V and J calls and the clone size are those of that table, but D and trimming were determined from the DNA. The data contain hundreds of thousands of clones, approximately 78% of them seen just once; the ten biggest clones take up roughly 4.7%. The data were obtained in a study of blood T cell repertoires in COVID-19.

The sequenced material came from PBMCs or T cells enriched from blood (not recorded which). This receptor was identified in a man in his forties who had been exposed to COVID-19. The rearrangement joins TRBV19 to TRBJ1-5, with 7 nucleotides matching TRBD1. CDR3 bases: TGTGCCAGTAGTACCGGGACAGTCGATAATCAGCCCCAGCATTTT. This encodes CASSTGTVDNQPQHF.